Sequencing of this T cell receptor beta chain was carried out in a study of regulatory T cells in long-lasting Graves disease. The time point denotes: newly diagnosed GD, antithyroid drugs for less than 3 months. PBMC RNA was the source of the TCR library. To make TCR beta libraries, researchers used iRepertoire HTBI primers and Arm-PCR of CDR3 regions. TCRdb re-called the multiplex PCR reads with MiXCR, one entry per CDR3 protein. The sample yields some 500,000 distinct CDR3 sequences, around an eighth seen once. The CDR3 sequence is 16 residues long. CDR1 is PRHDT and CDR2 is FYEKMQ in the germline V gene (reference sequence). This clonotype was detected only a few times. One end of the junction is discordant with germline, which a read error may explain. The data were also submitted as part of a second study, on T cells in Graves' hyperthyroidism and ophthalmopathy.

This receptor was taken from a man younger than 45 with Graves disease. The V gene is TRBV13, the J gene TRBJ2-2, with D possibly being TRBD1 (6 bases). Sequencing was performed on peripheral blood mononuclear cells (PBMCs), taken at new diagnosis, from a patient treated with antithyroid drugs. This chain's CDR3 is CASRGSARDTAGELLF. The CDR3, as DNA: TGTGCCAGCCGGGGATCAGCTCGGGACACGGCCGGGGAGCTGCTTTTT.